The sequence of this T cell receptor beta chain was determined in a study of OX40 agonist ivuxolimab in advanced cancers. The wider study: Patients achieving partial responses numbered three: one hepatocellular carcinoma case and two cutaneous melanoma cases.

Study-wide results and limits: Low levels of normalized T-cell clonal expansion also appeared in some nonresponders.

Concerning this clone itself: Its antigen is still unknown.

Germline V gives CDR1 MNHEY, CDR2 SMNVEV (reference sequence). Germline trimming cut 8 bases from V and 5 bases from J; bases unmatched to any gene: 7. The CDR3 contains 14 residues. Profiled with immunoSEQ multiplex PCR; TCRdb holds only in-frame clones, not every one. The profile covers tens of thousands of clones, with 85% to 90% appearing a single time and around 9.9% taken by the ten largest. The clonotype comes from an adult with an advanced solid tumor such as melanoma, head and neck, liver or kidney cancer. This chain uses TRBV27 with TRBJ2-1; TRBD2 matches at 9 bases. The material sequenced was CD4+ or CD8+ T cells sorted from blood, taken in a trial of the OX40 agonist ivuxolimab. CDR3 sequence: CASRRAGGNNEQFF. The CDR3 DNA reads TGTGCCAGCCGAAGAGCGGGAGGCAACAATGAGCAGTTCTTC.